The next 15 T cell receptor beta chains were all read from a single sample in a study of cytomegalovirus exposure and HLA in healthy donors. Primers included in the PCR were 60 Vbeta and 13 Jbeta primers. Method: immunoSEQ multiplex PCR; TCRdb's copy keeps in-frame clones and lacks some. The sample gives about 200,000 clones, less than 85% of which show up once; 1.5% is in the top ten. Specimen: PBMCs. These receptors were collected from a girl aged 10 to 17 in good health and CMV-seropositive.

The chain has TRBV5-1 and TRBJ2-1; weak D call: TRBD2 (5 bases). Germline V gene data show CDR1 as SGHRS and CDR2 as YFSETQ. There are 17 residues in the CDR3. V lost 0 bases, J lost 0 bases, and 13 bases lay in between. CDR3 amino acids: CASSLVTITYSYNEQFF. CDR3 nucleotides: TGCGCCAGCAGCTTGGTGACTATCACTTACTCCTACAATGAGCAGTTCTTC. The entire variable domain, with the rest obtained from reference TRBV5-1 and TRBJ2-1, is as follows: KAGVTQTPRYLIKTRGQQVTLSCSPISGHRSVSWYQQTPGQGLQFLFEYFSETQRNKGNFPGRFSGRQFSNSRSEMNVSTLELGDSALYLCASSLVTITYSYNEQFFGPGTRLTVL.

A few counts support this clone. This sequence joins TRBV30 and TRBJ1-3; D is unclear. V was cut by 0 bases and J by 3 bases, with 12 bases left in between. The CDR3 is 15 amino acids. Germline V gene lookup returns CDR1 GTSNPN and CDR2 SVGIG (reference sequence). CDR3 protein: CAWSVPGNIGNTIYF. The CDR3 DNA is TGTGCCTGGAGTGTACCGGGGAACATTGGAAACACCATATATTTT.

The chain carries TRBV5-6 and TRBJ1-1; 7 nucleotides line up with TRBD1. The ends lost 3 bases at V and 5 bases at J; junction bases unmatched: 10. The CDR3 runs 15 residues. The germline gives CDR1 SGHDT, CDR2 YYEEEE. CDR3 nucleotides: TGTGCCAGCAGCTGGAAGGACAGGAGTTGGACTGAAGCTTTCTTT. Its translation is CASSWKDRSWTEAFF.

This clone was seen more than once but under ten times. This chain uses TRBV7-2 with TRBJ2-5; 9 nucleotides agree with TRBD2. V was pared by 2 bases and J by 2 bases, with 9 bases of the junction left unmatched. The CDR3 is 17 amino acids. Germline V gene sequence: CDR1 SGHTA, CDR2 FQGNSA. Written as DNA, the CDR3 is TGTGCCAGCAGCTTATTCCCTAGCGGGGTTCGACAAGAGACCCAGTACTTC. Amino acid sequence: CASSLFPSGVRQETQYF. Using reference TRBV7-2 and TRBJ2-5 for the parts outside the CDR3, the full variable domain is GAGVSQSPSNKVTEKGKDVELRCDPISGHTALYWYRQSLGQGLEFLIYFQGNSAPDKSGLPSDRFSAERTGGSVSTLTIQRTQQEDSAVYLCASSLFPSGVRQETQYFGPGTRLLVL.

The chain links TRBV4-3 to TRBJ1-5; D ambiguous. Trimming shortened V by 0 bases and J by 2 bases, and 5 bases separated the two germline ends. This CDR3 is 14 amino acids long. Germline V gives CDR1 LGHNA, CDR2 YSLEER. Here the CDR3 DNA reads TGCGCCAGCAGCCAAGAGGGAGGCAATCAGCCCCAGCATTTT. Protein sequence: CASSQEGGNQPQHF.

The CDR3 is CASSPGGYNEQFF. The CDR3 region has the DNA TGTGCCAGCAGCCCTGGCGGCTACAATGAGCAGTTCTTC. The chain links TRBV11-2 to TRBJ2-1; unclear D gene. V lost 5 bases and J 3 bases, leaving 8 bases between the germline ends. The CDR3 spans 13 residues. Germline lookup yields CDR1 SGHAT and CDR2 FQNNGV.

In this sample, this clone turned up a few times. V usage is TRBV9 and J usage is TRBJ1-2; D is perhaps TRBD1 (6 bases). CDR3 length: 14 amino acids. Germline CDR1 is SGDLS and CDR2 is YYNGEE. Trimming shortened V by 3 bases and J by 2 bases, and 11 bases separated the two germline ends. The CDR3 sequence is CASSDRGQNYGYTF. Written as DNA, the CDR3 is TGTGCCAGCAGCGACAGAGGACAGAACTATGGCTACACCTTC.

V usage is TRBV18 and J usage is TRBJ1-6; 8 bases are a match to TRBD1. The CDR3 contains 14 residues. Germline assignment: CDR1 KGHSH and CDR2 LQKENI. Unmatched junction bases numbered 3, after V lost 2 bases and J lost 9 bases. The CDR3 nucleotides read TGTGCCAGCTCACCATCAACAGGGGGTTCACCCCTCCACTTT. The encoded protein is CASSPSTGGSPLHF.

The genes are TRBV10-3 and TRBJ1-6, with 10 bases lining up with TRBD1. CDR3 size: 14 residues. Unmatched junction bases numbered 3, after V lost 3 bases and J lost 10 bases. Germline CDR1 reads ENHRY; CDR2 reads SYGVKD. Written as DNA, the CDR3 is TGTGCCATCAGTGAAGGGACAGGGGTCTCACCCCTCCACTTT. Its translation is CAISEGTGVSPLHF.

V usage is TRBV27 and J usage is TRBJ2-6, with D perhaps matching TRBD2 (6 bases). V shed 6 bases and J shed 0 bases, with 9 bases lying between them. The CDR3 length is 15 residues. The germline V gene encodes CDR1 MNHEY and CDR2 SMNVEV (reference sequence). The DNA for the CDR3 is TGTGCCAGCAGGGCGGGGATCTCTGGGGCCAACGTCCTGACTTTC. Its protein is CASRAGISGANVLTF.

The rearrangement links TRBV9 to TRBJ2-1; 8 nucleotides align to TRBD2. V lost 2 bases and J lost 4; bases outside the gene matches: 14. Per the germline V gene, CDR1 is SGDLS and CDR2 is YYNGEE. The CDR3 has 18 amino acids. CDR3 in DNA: TGTGCCAGCAGCGTTACTCCCCTTATGGCGGGGGGTTACAATGAGCAGTTCTTC. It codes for CASSVTPLMAGGYNEQFF.

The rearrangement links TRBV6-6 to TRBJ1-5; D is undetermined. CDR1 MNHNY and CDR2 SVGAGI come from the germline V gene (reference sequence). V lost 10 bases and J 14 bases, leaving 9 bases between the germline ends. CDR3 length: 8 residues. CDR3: CATGGEHF. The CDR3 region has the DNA TGTGCCACGGGCGGGGAGCATTTT.

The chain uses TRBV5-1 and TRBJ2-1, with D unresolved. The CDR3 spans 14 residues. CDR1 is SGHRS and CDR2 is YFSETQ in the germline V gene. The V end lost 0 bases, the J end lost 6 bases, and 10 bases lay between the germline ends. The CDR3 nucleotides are TGCGCCAGCAGCTTGGCCTTAGAATCCAATGAGCAGTTCTTC. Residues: CASSLALESNEQFF.

This chain's CDR3 is CASSEESVWTAVSLSYNSPLHF. CDR3 bases: TGTGCCAGCAGTGAAGAATCTGTGTGGACAGCCGTCTCCCTCTCCTATAATTCACCCCTCCACTTT. J is TRBJ1-6 and V is TRBV6-1, with D maybe TRBD1 (6 bases). CDR1 and CDR2 from the germline V gene are MNHNS and SASEGT. The CDR3 is 22 amino acids. V lost 1 base, J lost 0 bases, and 25 bases lay in between.

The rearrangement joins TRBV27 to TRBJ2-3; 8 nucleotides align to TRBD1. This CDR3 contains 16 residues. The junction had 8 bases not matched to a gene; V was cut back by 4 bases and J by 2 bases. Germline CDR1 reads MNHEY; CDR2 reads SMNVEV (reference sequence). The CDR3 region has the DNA TGTGCCAGCAGTTCATGGGACAGGCCTTACACAGATACGCAGTATTTT. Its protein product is CASSSWDRPYTDTQYF.